The 13 T cell receptor beta chains below were found in one sample sequenced in a study of cytomegalovirus exposure and HLA in healthy donors. PCR primers comprised 60 Vbeta and 13 Jbeta primers. Sequencing used immunoSEQ multiplex PCR; TCRdb keeps in-frame clones, though not all of them. The sample includes 150,000 to 200,000 clones, 85% to 90% seen only once; the top ten take approximately 2%. Material: PBMCs. The receptors come from a woman younger than 30 in good health and CMV-seronegative.

This rearrangement joins TRBV29-1 to TRBJ1-1; D not certain. CDR1 and CDR2 (germline): SQVTM, ANQGSEA. The CDR3 spans 14 residues. V lost 8 bases and J lost 0, with 16 bases in between. CDR3 protein: CSSGGGPMNTEAFF. The CDR3 DNA follows: TGCAGCTCCGGTGGTGGGCCCATGAACACTGAAGCTTTCTTT.

The rearrangement uses TRBV4-3 and TRBJ2-1; D possibly corresponds to TRBD2 (5 bases). The V gene's germline CDR1 is LGHNA and CDR2 YSLEER. The CDR3 length is 17 residues. Trimming shortened V by 0 bases and J by 0 bases, and 12 bases separated the two germline ends. The CDR3 DNA reads as TGCGCCAGCAGCCAAGACCCCCTAGGGAGCTCCTACAATGAGCAGTTCTTC. This codes for CASSQDPLGSSYNEQFF.

The chain recombines TRBV30 with TRBJ2-5; maybe TRBD2 (5 bases). V was trimmed by 4 bases and J by 6 bases, leaving 15 bases between them. This CDR3 is built from 13 residues. Looked up from germline, CDR1 is GTSNPN and CDR2 is SVGIG (reference sequence). This CDR3 reads CAWTPPSGKTQYF. DNA for the CDR3: TGTGCCTGGACCCCCCCCTCGGGGAAGACCCAGTACTTC.

This clone was picked up one time. The rearrangement links TRBV5-1 to TRBJ1-1; unclear D gene. Trimming took 6 bases from V and 0 from J, leaving 12 bases between them. This CDR3 region has 14 residues. CDR1 is SGHRS and CDR2 is YFSETQ in the germline V gene. The CDR3: CASTLENLNTEAFF. CDR3 in DNA: TGCGCCAGCACTCTCGAAAACTTGAACACTGAAGCTTTCTTT.

CDR3 loop: CASSQGASGPEETQYF. The CDR3 bases are TGCGCCAGCAGCCAAGGGGCTAGCGGGCCAGAAGAGACCCAGTACTTC. The chain recombines TRBV4-1 with TRBJ2-5; 8 bases align to TRBD2. Germline V gene lookup returns CDR1 MGHRA and CDR2 YSYEKL. J lost 3 bases, V lost 1 base, and 7 bases had no gene match. The CDR3 contains 16 residues.

The chain carries TRBV10-3 and TRBJ1-5, with 9 bases aligning to TRBD1. The CDR3 sequence is 17 residues long. Germline V CDR1 and CDR2: ENHRY, SYGVKD. The ends lost 3 bases at V and 1 base at J; junction bases unmatched: 7. CDR3 residues: CAISDLSGTGSNQPQHF. The CDR3 bases are TGTGCCATCAGTGACCTTTCCGGGACAGGGAGCAATCAGCCCCAGCATTTT.

The rearrangement uses TRBV4-1 and TRBJ2-1, with D maybe TRBD2 (6 bases). The CDR3 is 13 amino acids. Germline V gene data show CDR1 as MGHRA and CDR2 as YSYEKL. The germline V and J ends were trimmed by 0 bases and 15 bases, with 15 bases remaining between them. The CDR3: CASSQDQAGLTFF. The DNA for the CDR3 is TGCGCCAGCAGCCAAGATCAGGCGGGGCTCACGTTCTTC.

This clone was seen once. The chain carries TRBV28 and TRBJ1-2; tentative D call: TRBD1 (5 bases). The germline CDR1 and CDR2 sequences are MDHEN and SYDVKM. The length of the CDR3 is 15 residues. Trimming left V 7 bases short and J 4 bases short, with 19 bases between. The CDR3 DNA is TGTGCCAGCAACCCGCCCGGCAGGGCGCTCTATGGCTACACCTTC. Residues: CASNPPGRALYGYTF.

J is TRBJ1-5 and V is TRBV19; D call uncertain. The length of the CDR3 is 16 residues. Between the trimmed V and J ends, which lost 6 bases and 4 bases, there was a span of 19 bases. CDR1 is LNHDA, CDR2 SQIVND, per germline (reference sequence). CDR3 in amino acids: CASSPIDRGQNQPQHF. As DNA, the CDR3 is TGTGCCAGTAGCCCGATTGACCGCGGGCAGAATCAGCCCCAGCATTTT.

This rearrangement joins TRBV7-2 to TRBJ1-2, with a tentative D call TRBD1 (6 bases). Trimming removed 1 base at V and 8 bases at J, with 11 bases between. Germline V gives CDR1 SGHTA, CDR2 FQGNSA. This CDR3 has 13 amino acids. The CDR3 DNA reads as TGTGCCAGCAGCTTAGGGGACACTAAGGGCTACACCTTC. Translation gives CASSLGDTKGYTF.

This sequence joins TRBV15 and TRBJ2-7, with TRBD2 matching over 12 bases. V dropped 0 bases and J dropped 3; count of bases not matched to a gene: 6. This CDR3 spans 17 amino acids. Germline CDR1 and CDR2: LNHNV and YYDKDF (reference sequence). CDR3 in amino acids: CATSRDRLAGGIYEQYF. CDR3 DNA: TGTGCCACCAGCAGAGATCGGCTAGCGGGAGGGATCTACGAGCAGTACTTC. Based on the CDR3 plus reference TRBV15 and TRBJ2-7, the full variable domain is DAMVIQNPRYQVTQFGKPVTLSCSQTLNHNVMYWYQQKSSQAPKLLFHYYDKDFNNEADTPDNFQSRRPNTSFCFLDIRSPGLGDTAMYLCATSRDRLAGGIYEQYFGPGTRLTVT.

CDR3 in amino acids: CASSGLAGLSRGETQYF. As DNA, the CDR3 is TGTGCCAGCAGTGGCCTAGCGGGACTCTCAAGGGGGGAGACCCAGTACTTC. This chain joins TRBV6-1 and TRBJ2-5, with 9 bases lining up with TRBD2. Germline V gives CDR1 MNHNS, CDR2 SASEGT. The CDR3 consists of 17 residues. J gave up 5 bases and V 4 bases, and 14 bases lay outside the gene matches.

The chain employs TRBV4-1 and TRBJ2-1; D is perhaps TRBD2 (7 bases). Germline V gene sequence: CDR1 MGHRA, CDR2 YSYEKL. Trimming pared 4 bases from V and 7 bases from J, leaving 17 bases between. The CDR3 totals 15 residues. The chain's CDR3 is CASSLPGGFYNEQFF. The CDR3 DNA reads as TGCGCCAGCAGCCTCCCGGGGGGCTTTTATAATGAGCAGTTCTTC.